This entry concerns a single TCR beta chain. This sample is drawn from a study of blood T cell repertoires in COVID-19. Study as a whole: COVID-19 samples from acute and convalescent phases originated in the United States, Italy and Spain. Sample material is recorded as cDNA or gDNA derived from T cells, B-cell-depleted T cells, or PBMCs.

How the authors handled the data: Estimation of nucleated cell counts was performed using reference gene primer amplification. Only in-frame clones appear in the TCRdb table, and some are missing; sequencing was by immunoSEQ multiplex PCR. The DNA was the basis for D and trimming; V, J and clone size are from that table. This sample has some 130,000 clones, with 88% found just once. CDR3 length equals 15 residues. The germline gives CDR1 SGHTA, CDR2 FQGTGA. The V end was cut by 5 bases, the J end by 4 bases, with 17 bases between. The sequence was collected from a man aged 50-60 years with acute or convalescent COVID-19. Sequenced: peripheral blood. The V and J genes are TRBV7-3 and TRBJ1-1; possibly TRBD1 for D (5 bases). The CDR3 region is CASSLRTGHLTEAFF. CDR3 in DNA: TGTGCCAGCAGCCTTCGTACAGGCCACCTCACTGAAGCTTTCTTT.